Sequencing of this T cell receptor beta chain was carried out in a study of cytomegalovirus exposure and HLA in healthy donors. Study-level points and caveats: Immune exposure information comprised only CMV serostatus.

The PCR was carried out with 60 Vbeta primers and 13 Jbeta primers. Sequenced by immunoSEQ multiplex PCR; TCRdb stores in-frame clones only, minus some. This table has under 200,000 clones, approximately 12% appearing once. Of note for this clone: Antigen: not known.

Germline V gene sequence: CDR1 SGDLS, CDR2 YYNGEE. Trimming removed 4 bases from V and 2 bases from J; junction bases left unmatched: 13. CDR3 length: 17 residues. This receptor was taken from a man aged 50-60 years in good health and CMV-seropositive. The specimen sequenced was PBMCs. V usage is TRBV9 and J usage is TRBJ2-3, with 7 bases matching TRBD2. CDR3: CASSPWGGPRDTDTQYF. For the CDR3, the DNA is TGTGCCAGCAGCCCGTGGGGGGGTCCCCGGGACACAGATACGCAGTATTTT.